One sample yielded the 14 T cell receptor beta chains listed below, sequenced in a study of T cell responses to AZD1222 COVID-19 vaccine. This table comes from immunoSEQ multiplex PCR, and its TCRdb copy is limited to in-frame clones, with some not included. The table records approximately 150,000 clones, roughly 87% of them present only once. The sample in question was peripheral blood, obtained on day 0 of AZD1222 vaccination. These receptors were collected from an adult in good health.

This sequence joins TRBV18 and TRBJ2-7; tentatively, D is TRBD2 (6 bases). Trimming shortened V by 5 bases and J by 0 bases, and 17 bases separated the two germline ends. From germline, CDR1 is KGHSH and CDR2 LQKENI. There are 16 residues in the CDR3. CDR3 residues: CASSAGLTRSSYEQYF. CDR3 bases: TGTGCCAGCTCAGCGGGACTTACAAGGAGCTCCTACGAGCAGTACTTC.

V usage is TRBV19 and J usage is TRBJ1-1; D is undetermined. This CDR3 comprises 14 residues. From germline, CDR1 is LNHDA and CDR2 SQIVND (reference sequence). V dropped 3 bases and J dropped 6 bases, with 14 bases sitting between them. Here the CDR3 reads CASSIAGVGAEAFF. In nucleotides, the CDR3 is TGTGCCAGTAGTATCGCCGGGGTCGGGGCTGAAGCTTTCTTT.

CDR3 amino acids: CASSPTGGGSDTQYF. In nucleotides, the CDR3 is TGTGCCAGCAGCCCGACAGGGGGCGGCTCAGATACGCAGTATTTT. The chain has TRBV7-9 and TRBJ2-3; TRBD1 matches 10 bases. CDR3 length equals 15 residues. Germline V gives CDR1 SEHNR, CDR2 FQNEAQ (reference sequence). The V gene end was trimmed by 5 bases and the J gene end by 4 bases; junction bases not matched to a gene: 6.

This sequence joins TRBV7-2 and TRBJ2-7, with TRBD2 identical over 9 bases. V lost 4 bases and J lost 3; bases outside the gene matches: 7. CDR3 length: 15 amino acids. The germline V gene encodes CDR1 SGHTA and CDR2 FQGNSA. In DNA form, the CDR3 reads TGTGCCAGCAGCTCTCGGGCGGGAGGGCGCTACGAGCAGTACTTC. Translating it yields CASSSRAGGRYEQYF. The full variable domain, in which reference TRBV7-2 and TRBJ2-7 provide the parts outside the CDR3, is GAGVSQSPSNKVTEKGKDVELRCDPISGHTALYWYRQSLGQGLEFLIYFQGNSAPDKSGLPSDRFSAERTGGSVSTLTIQRTQQEDSAVYLCASSSRAGGRYEQYFGPGTRLTVT.

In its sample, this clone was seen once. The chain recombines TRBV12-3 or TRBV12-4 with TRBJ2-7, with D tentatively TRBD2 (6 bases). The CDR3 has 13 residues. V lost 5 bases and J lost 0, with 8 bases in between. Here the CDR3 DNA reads TGTGCCAGCAGTCGGGAGCCCTCCTACGAGCAGTACTTC. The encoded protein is CASSREPSYEQYF.

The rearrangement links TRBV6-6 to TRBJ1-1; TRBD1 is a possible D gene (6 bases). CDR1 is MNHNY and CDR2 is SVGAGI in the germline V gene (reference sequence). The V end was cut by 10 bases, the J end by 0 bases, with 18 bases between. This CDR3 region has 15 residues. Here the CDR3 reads CATRFGGRMNTEAFF. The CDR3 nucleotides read TGTGCCACGCGATTTGGGGGGCGCATGAACACTGAAGCTTTCTTT.

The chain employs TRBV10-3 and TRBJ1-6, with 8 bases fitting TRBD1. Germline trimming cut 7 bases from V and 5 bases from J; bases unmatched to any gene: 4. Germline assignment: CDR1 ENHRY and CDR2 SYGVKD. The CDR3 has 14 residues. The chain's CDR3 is CAIKKDRDNSPLHF. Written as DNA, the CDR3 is TGTGCCATCAAAAAGGACAGGGATAATTCACCCCTCCACTTT.

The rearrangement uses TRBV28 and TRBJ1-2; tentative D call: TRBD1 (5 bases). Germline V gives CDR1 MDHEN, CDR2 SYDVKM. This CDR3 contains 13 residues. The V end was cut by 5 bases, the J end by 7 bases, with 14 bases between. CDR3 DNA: TGTGCCAGCAGTCGGCCAGGGAATACTGGCTACACCTTC. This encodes CASSRPGNTGYTF.

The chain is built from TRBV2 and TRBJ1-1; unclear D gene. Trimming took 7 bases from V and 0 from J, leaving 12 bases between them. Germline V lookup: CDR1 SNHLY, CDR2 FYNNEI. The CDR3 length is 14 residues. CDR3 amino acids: CASKTIGLNTEAFF. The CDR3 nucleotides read TGTGCCAGCAAAACGATAGGCTTGAACACTGAAGCTTTCTTT.

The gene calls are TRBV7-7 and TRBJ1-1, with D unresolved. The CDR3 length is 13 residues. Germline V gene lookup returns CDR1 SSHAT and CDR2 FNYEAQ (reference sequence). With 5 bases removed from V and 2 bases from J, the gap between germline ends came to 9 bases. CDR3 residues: CASSADGNTEAFF. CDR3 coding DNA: TGTGCCAGCAGCGCGGACGGAAACACTGAAGCTTTCTTT.

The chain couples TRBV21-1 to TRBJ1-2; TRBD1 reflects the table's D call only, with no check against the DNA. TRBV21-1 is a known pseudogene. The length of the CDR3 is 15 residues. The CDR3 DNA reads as TGTGCCAGCAGCAAAGGTCGGACAGGGACCTATGGCTACACCTTC. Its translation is CASSKGRTGTYGYTF.

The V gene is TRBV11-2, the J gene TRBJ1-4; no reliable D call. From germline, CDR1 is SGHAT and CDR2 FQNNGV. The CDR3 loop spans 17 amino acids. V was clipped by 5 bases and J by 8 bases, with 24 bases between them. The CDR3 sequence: CASSPWAADRMREKLFF. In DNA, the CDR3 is TGTGCCAGCAGCCCGTGGGCTGCGGATAGAATGAGGGAAAAACTGTTTTTT.

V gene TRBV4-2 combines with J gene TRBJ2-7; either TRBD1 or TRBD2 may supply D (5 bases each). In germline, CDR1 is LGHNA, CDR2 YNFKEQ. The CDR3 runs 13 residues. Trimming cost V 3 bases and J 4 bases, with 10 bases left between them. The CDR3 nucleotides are TGTGCCAGCAGCCACCTGGGGGATTACGAGCAGTACTTC. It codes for CASSHLGDYEQYF.

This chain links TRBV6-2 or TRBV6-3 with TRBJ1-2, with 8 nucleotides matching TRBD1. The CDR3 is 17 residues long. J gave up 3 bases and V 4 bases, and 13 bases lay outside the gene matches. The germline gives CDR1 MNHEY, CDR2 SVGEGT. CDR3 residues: CASSFNDRGPQDYGYTF. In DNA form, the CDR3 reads TGTGCCAGCAGTTTCAACGACAGGGGCCCACAGGACTATGGCTACACCTTC.